The 29 T cell receptor beta chains below come from one sample, sequenced in a study of patients and donors after allogeneic stem cell transplantation. TCRdb re-derived calls from the RT-PCR reads in MiXCR, one entry per CDR3 protein. Seen here are 200,000 to 250,000 distinct CDR3 sequences, roughly 15% observed once, and the top ten hold around a tenth. The sample comprised blood, either unsorted or a sorted T cell fraction (not recorded which). The receptors derive from a human donor who was either an allogeneic HSCT recipient or a stem cell or donor lymphocyte infusion donor (not recorded which). It is not recorded whose cells these are; they may come from a transplant donor.

This clonotype was counted ten times or more. The rearrangement links TRBV7-2 to TRBJ2-5; no clear D gene. V was clipped by 6 bases and J by 4 bases, with 15 bases between them. The CDR3 totals 14 residues. Germline CDR1 and CDR2: SGHTA and FQGNSA. CDR3 bases: TGTGCCAGCAGGGCATCCCAGCTACGAGAGACCCAGTACTTC. It specifies CASRASQLRETQYF.

This clonotype was observed a few times. The V gene is TRBV5-6, the J gene TRBJ2-3; D unresolved. The CDR3 spans 12 residues. CDR1 and CDR2 from the germline V gene are SGHDT and YYEEEE. V was pared by 1 base and J by 4 bases, with 4 bases between. For the CDR3, the DNA is TGTGCCAGCAGCTTGAAGCCAGATACGCAGTATTTT. This codes for CASSLKPDTQYF. Based on the CDR3 plus reference TRBV5-6 and TRBJ2-3, the full variable domain is DAGVTQSPTHLIKTRGQQVTLRCSPKSGHDTVSWYQQALGQGPQFIFQYYEEEERQRGNFPDRFSGHQFPNYSSELNVNALLLGDSALYLCASSLKPDTQYFGPGTRLTVL.

A few counts support this clonotype. The V and J genes are TRBV7-2 and TRBJ1-6; D is ambiguous. V was pared by 3 bases and J by 11 bases, with 17 bases between. The CDR3 contains 15 residues. CDR1 is SGHTA and CDR2 is FQGNSA in the germline V gene. The CDR3 region is CASSLPQMRQAPLHF. The DNA for the CDR3 is TGTGCCAGCAGCTTGCCCCAGATGAGGCAGGCACCCCTCCACTTT. Using reference TRBV7-2 and TRBJ1-6 for the parts outside the CDR3, the full variable domain is GAGVSQSPSNKVTEKGKDVELRCDPISGHTALYWYRQSLGQGLEFLIYFQGNSAPDKSGLPSDRFSAERTGGSVSTLTIQRTQQEDSAVYLCASSLPQMRQAPLHFGNGTRLTVT.

This clonotype has more than one count but fewer than ten. The chain couples TRBV2 to TRBJ1-1; D remains ambiguous. The germline V gene encodes CDR1 SNHLY and CDR2 FYNNEI. The CDR3 length is 14 residues. Trimming stripped 2 bases from V and 6 bases from J, with 13 bases between. CDR3 coding DNA: TGTGCCAGCAGTGAATTGGCAGGACGGGCTGAAGCTTTCTTT. This codes for CASSELAGRAEAFF.

The table lists this clonotype with many counts. The chain uses TRBV7-6 and TRBJ2-7, with D perhaps matching TRBD1 (5 bases). Trimming removed 5 bases from V and 0 bases from J, with 14 bases in between. The CDR3 extends over 15 amino acids. Germline assignment: CDR1 SGHVS and CDR2 FNYEAQ. The CDR3 DNA reads TGTGCCAGCAGCCTACAACCGACAGACTCCTACGAGCAGTACTTC. This gives the protein CASSLQPTDSYEQYF.

The rearrangement joins TRBV2 to TRBJ2-4; weak D call: TRBD1 (5 bases). Germline CDR1 reads SNHLY; CDR2 reads FYNNEI. This CDR3 has 13 amino acids. V was clipped by 8 bases and J by 8 bases, with 16 bases between them. The CDR3 DNA is TGTGCCAGCGGGGAAGGGGTTGTTTACATTCAGTACTTC. Protein product: CASGEGVVYIQYF.

The chain recombines TRBV12-3 or TRBV12-4 with TRBJ2-7; D not resolved. With 3 bases removed from V and 3 bases from J, the gap between germline ends came to 9 bases. This CDR3 contains 13 residues. The CDR3 bases are TGTGCCAGCAGTTTGACCCACGGCTACGAGCAGTACTTC. It encodes CASSLTHGYEQYF.

This clonotype was counted at least ten times. The chain has TRBV3-1 and TRBJ2-7; TRBD1 matches at 11 bases. The germline V gene has CDR1 LGHDT and CDR2 YNNKEL (reference sequence). V dropped 4 bases and J dropped 6; count of bases not matched to a gene: 8. The CDR3 totals 15 residues. The CDR3 DNA reads as TGTGCCAGCAGCCGCGGGACAGGGGGTTCTACCGAGCAGTACTTC. Its protein is CASSRGTGGSTEQYF.

The chain is built from TRBV6-6 and TRBJ2-7, with D perhaps matching TRBD1 (5 bases). The V and J ends lost 4 bases and 2 bases respectively, with 9 bases between them. Germline V gene data show CDR1 as MNHNY and CDR2 as SVGAGI (reference sequence). This CDR3 region has 13 residues. The CDR3 reads CASSLRQTYEQYF. The CDR3 DNA follows: TGTGCCAGCAGTTTACGACAGACCTACGAGCAGTACTTC.

The chain employs TRBV12-3 or TRBV12-4 and TRBJ1-6, with 9 nucleotides matching TRBD1. The CDR3 has 16 amino acids. V trimming: 3 bases; J trimming: 8 bases; junction bases outside the gene matches: 8. CDR3 region: CASSFTGQGIYSPLHF. DNA for the CDR3: TGTGCCAGCAGTTTTACGGGACAGGGAATTTATTCACCCCTCCACTTT.

This clonotype was detected only a few times. The V call is TRBV7-2, the J call TRBJ1-1; no reliable D call. CDR3 length: 14 residues. Germline-derived CDR1 and CDR2 are SGHTA and FQGNSA. The germline V and J ends were trimmed by 5 bases and 0 bases, with 10 bases remaining between them. CDR3 protein: CASSPGPLNTEAFF. CDR3 nucleotides: TGTGCCAGCAGCCCCGGACCCTTGAACACTGAAGCTTTCTTT.

This chain connects TRBV20-1 to TRBJ2-3; D is unresolved. This CDR3 is 14 amino acids long. Trimming cost V 1 base and J 5 bases, with 13 bases left between them. Germline loops: CDR1 DFQATT, CDR2 SNEGSKA (reference sequence). CDR3 sequence: CSARGSGSGDTQYF. CDR3 coding DNA: TGCAGTGCTAGAGGGTCGGGTTCGGGAGATACGCAGTATTTT.

This clonotype was detected a few times. The chain carries TRBV29-1 and TRBJ2-3, with D perhaps TRBD2 (6 bases). V shed 7 bases and J shed 2 bases, with 10 bases lying between them. The CDR3 is made up of 12 amino acids. Germline V CDR1 and CDR2: SQVTM, ANQGSEA. The CDR3 DNA reads as TGCAGCGACTGGGGGGACACAGATACGCAGTATTTT. The encoded protein is CSDWGDTDTQYF.

The CDR3 protein is CASSPRAEAFF. The CDR3 DNA follows: TGTGCCAGCAGCCCCAGGGCTGAAGCTTTCTTT. The chain uses TRBV7-2 and TRBJ1-1; a weak D match, TRBD1 (5 bases). Trimming left V 5 bases short and J 6 bases short, with 7 bases between. Germline V CDR1 and CDR2: SGHTA, FQGNSA. CDR3 size: 11 residues. The full variable domain, its missing parts supplied by reference TRBV7-2 and TRBJ1-1, is GAGVSQSPSNKVTEKGKDVELRCDPISGHTALYWYRQSLGQGLEFLIYFQGNSAPDKSGLPSDRFSAERTGGSVSTLTIQRTQQEDSAVYLCASSPRAEAFFGQGTRLTVV.

The chain has TRBV7-2 and TRBJ2-1; the D gene could be TRBD1 or TRBD2 (5 bases each). The V gene's germline CDR1 is SGHTA and CDR2 FQGNSA. Trimming took off 4 bases at V and 3 bases at J, with 13 bases between the two ends. The CDR3 has 15 residues. The CDR3 loop reads CASSSDWGIYNEQFF. For the CDR3, the DNA is TGTGCCAGCAGCTCGGACTGGGGGATCTACAATGAGCAGTTCTTC.

The chain carries TRBV12-3 or TRBV12-4 and TRBJ2-7; the D gene is possibly TRBD1 (5 bases). V gave up 4 bases and J gave up 3 bases, with 16 bases separating them. The CDR3 covers 15 residues. CDR3: CASSSRVQELYEQYF. CDR3 in DNA: TGTGCCAGCAGTTCCAGGGTCCAGGAACTCTACGAGCAGTACTTC.

This chain uses TRBV5-1 with TRBJ2-7; a possible D gene is TRBD1 (5 bases). The CDR3 contains 14 residues. V lost 7 bases to trimming and J lost 2 bases, with 16 bases between them. The germline V gene encodes CDR1 SGHRS and CDR2 YFSETQ. CDR3 sequence (DNA): TGCGCCAGCGGGCTAGGGGTACGAACCTACGAGCAGTACTTC. Its translation: CASGLGVRTYEQYF.

This clonotype has only a few counts. V usage is TRBV2 and J usage is TRBJ1-1, with no clear D. V was trimmed by 0 bases and J by 1 base, leaving 6 bases between them. This CDR3 is 14 amino acids long. Germline CDR1 reads SNHLY; CDR2 reads FYNNEI. CDR3: CASSEAVGNTEAFF. The CDR3 DNA follows: TGTGCCAGCAGTGAAGCCGTGGGGAACACTGAAGCTTTCTTT.

This clonotype was counted between two and nine times. The chain combines TRBV3-1 with TRBJ2-7; D is unresolved. The CDR3 loop spans 15 amino acids. V lost 0 bases and J lost 3, with 12 bases in between. Germline V CDR1 and CDR2: LGHDT, YNNKEL (reference sequence). The CDR3 nucleotides read TGTGCCAGCAGCCAAGATCCGCCGCGATACTACGAGCAGTACTTC. Protein: CASSQDPPRYYEQYF.

This clonotype turned up a few times. The CDR3 nucleotides read TGTGCCAGCAGTTACTCGGCAGGGACAGGGGGTAATCAGCCCCAGCATTTT. Its protein product is CASSYSAGTGGNQPQHF. The rearrangement links TRBV6-5 to TRBJ1-5, with 11 bases identical to TRBD1. The CDR3 has 17 residues. Trimming cost V 0 bases and J 4 bases; bases outside gene matches: 5. Germline V gives CDR1 MNHEY, CDR2 SVGAGI.

The chain carries TRBV19 and TRBJ1-2, with D possibly TRBD1 on 6 matching bases. This CDR3 comprises 15 residues. The germline V gene has CDR1 LNHDA and CDR2 SQIVND (reference sequence). V shed 3 bases and J shed 8 bases, with 19 bases lying between them. The CDR3 loop is CASSIEGGASKGYTF. The CDR3 DNA reads as TGTGCCAGTAGTATCGAAGGGGGGGCGAGTAAGGGCTACACCTTC.

The rearrangement links TRBV7-2 to TRBJ1-2, with 8 bases aligning to TRBD1. V lost 5 bases and J lost 5; bases outside the gene matches: 7. The V gene's germline CDR1 is SGHTA and CDR2 FQGNSA. The CDR3 totals 14 residues. As DNA, the CDR3 is TGTGCCAGCAGCCCGCCAGGGACAGGTTATGGCTACACCTTC. The encoded protein is CASSPPGTGYGYTF.

The V call is TRBV12-3 or TRBV12-4, the J call TRBJ1-4, with TRBD1 identical over 7 bases. Trimming removed 3 bases from V and 7 bases from J; junction bases left unmatched: 5. The CDR3 runs to 14 residues. Here the CDR3 DNA reads TGTGCCAGCAGTTTTGACAGGGTGGCTGAAAAACTGTTTTTT. Translated: CASSFDRVAEKLFF.

On this clonotype: One junction end disagrees with the germline gene, perhaps due to a read error. In DNA form, the CDR3 reads TGTGCTAGCAGCGCAGAATGGGGTACTAGCGGGGGTTACCAAGAGACCCAGTACTTC. Amino acid sequence: CASSAEWGTSGGYQETQYF. The chain carries TRBV7-7 and TRBJ2-5; 11 bases are a match to TRBD2. The CDR3 length is 19 residues. The germline V gene encodes CDR1 SSHAT and CDR2 FNYEAQ (reference sequence). Combining the CDR3 with reference TRBV7-7 and TRBJ2-5 gives the whole variable domain GAGVSQSPRYKVTKRGQDVTLRCDPISSHATLYWYQQALGQGPEFLTYFNYEAQPDKSGLPSDRFSAERPEGSISTLTIQRTEQRDSAMYRCASSAEWGTSGGYQETQYFGPGTRLLVL.

The CDR3 protein is CASSPTGGTGGNEQFF. Here the CDR3 DNA reads TGTGCCAGCAGTCCGACGGGCGGGACGGGTGGCAATGAGCAGTTCTTC. V usage is TRBV27 and J usage is TRBJ2-1; D possibly corresponds to TRBD2 (6 bases). This CDR3 is built from 16 residues. Trimming shortened V by 5 bases and J by 6 bases, and 20 bases separated the two germline ends. From germline, CDR1 is MNHEY and CDR2 SMNVEV (reference sequence).

This clonotype was seen a few times. This chain connects TRBV5-1 to TRBJ2-3; D possibly corresponds to TRBD1 (7 bases). Trimming took off 3 bases at V and 1 base at J, with 12 bases between the two ends. CDR3 length equals 15 residues. CDR1 is SGHRS and CDR2 is YFSETQ in the germline V gene. The CDR3 DNA sequence: TGCGCCAGCAGCTCGACAGGGAGGCGCACAGATACGCAGTATTTT. It translates to CASSSTGRRTDTQYF.

This clonotype appeared a few times. The chain links TRBV6-1 to TRBJ1-1; unclear D gene. Germline values: CDR1 MNHNS, CDR2 SASEGT. Trimming stripped 3 bases from V and 2 bases from J, with 13 bases between. The CDR3 spans 15 residues. CDR3 in amino acids: CASSDMATANTEAFF. In nucleotides, the CDR3 is TGTGCCAGCAGTGATATGGCGACGGCCAACACTGAAGCTTTCTTT.

The chain has TRBV20-1 and TRBJ2-5; 8 nucleotides agree with TRBD2. Germline CDR1 DFQATT, CDR2 SNEGSKA (reference sequence). The J segment lost 0 bases and the V segment lost 0 bases, leaving 6 bases of the junction unmatched. This CDR3 has 16 amino acids. CDR3 amino acids: CSARDSGGAYQETQYF. Written as DNA, the CDR3 is TGCAGTGCTAGAGACAGCGGGGGAGCGTACCAAGAGACCCAGTACTTC.

The V and J genes are TRBV13 and TRBJ2-3; D is uncertain. CDR1 PRHDT and CDR2 FYEKMQ come from the germline V gene (reference sequence). V was pared by 3 bases and J by 2 bases, with 12 bases between. The CDR3 has 15 amino acids. Here the CDR3 DNA reads TGTGCCAGCAGCTTGGCCCGTCAGGACACAGATACGCAGTATTTT. Protein product: CASSLARQDTDTQYF. The full variable domain, completed using reference TRBV13 and TRBJ2-3, is AAGVIQSPRHLIKEKRETATLKCYPIPRHDTVYWYQQGPGQDPQFLISFYEKMQSDKGSIPDRFSAQQFSDYHSELNMSSLELGDSALYFCASSLARQDTDTQYFGPGTRLTVL.